These 30 T cell receptor beta chains came from one sample sequenced in a study of T cell responses to AZD1222 COVID-19 vaccine. Sequencing was performed with immunoSEQ multiplex PCR; in TCRdb, only in-frame clones are kept and a portion is missing. Of more than 85,000 clones detected, 70% to 90% appear once; the ten largest clones hold roughly a sixth. Sequences were derived from peripheral blood, sampled on day 0 of AZD1222 vaccination. All receptors derive from an adult in good health.

CDR3 in DNA: TGTGCCAGCATCCTGGGACTAGCGGCCTACGAGCAGTACTTC. Translating gives CASILGLAAYEQYF. V usage is TRBV2 and J usage is TRBJ2-7; TRBD2 aligns across 11 bases. The CDR3 has 14 amino acids. The V gene's germline CDR1 is SNHLY and CDR2 FYNNEI. V shed 7 bases, J shed 2 bases, and the junction held 4 bases outside the gene matches.

This chain joins TRBV5-1 and TRBJ2-2, with D uncertain. Germline V CDR1 and CDR2: SGHRS, YFSETQ. This CDR3 has 14 residues. V was clipped by 4 bases and J by 5 bases, with 12 bases between them. This chain's CDR3 is CASSVLSMTGELFF. CDR3 sequence (DNA): TGCGCCAGCAGCGTGCTATCGATGACCGGGGAGCTGTTTTTT. Supplemented by reference TRBV5-1 and TRBJ2-2, the full variable domain reads KAGVTQTPRYLIKTRGQQVTLSCSPISGHRSVSWYQQTPGQGLQFLFEYFSETQRNKGNFPGRFSGRQFSNSRSEMNVSTLELGDSALYLCASSVLSMTGELFFGEGSRLTVL.

The rearrangement uses TRBV6-5 and TRBJ2-1, with 8 positions matching TRBD2. Germline V gene lookup returns CDR1 MNHEY and CDR2 SVGAGI. This CDR3 region has 13 residues. Trimming took 7 bases from V and 9 from J; bases not matched to a gene: 8. The CDR3, as DNA: TGTGCCAGCACCGAGATAGCGGGGATTGAGCAGTTCTTC. This gives the protein CASTEIAGIEQFF.

The CDR3 here is CASSLRTGLGEQYF. DNA for the CDR3: TGTGCCAGCAGCTTGCGGACAGGGCTAGGAGAGCAGTACTTC. The chain has TRBV5-6 and TRBJ2-7; 8 bases map to TRBD1. Trimming cost V 1 base and J 7 bases; bases outside gene matches: 7. The CDR3 length is 14 residues. Germline loops: CDR1 SGHDT, CDR2 YYEEEE.

The chain recombines TRBV28 with TRBJ2-5, with 9 bases matching TRBD1. This CDR3 is 15 amino acids long. The J segment lost 2 bases and the V segment lost 5 bases, leaving 6 bases of the junction unmatched. The germline V gene encodes CDR1 MDHEN and CDR2 SYDVKM. CDR3 residues: CASSPTDRGQETQYF. The CDR3 DNA reads TGTGCCAGCAGTCCGACGGACAGGGGACAAGAGACCCAGTACTTC.

V usage is TRBV7-8 and J usage is TRBJ2-3; the match to TRBD1 covers 7 bases. The J segment lost 2 bases and the V segment lost 5 bases, leaving 16 bases of the junction unmatched. Germline lookup yields CDR1 SGHVS and CDR2 FQNEAQ. The CDR3 is made up of 18 amino acids. The CDR3 is CASSPSLRDSYFTDTQYF. Here the CDR3 DNA reads TGTGCCAGCAGCCCGAGCCTCCGGGACAGTTACTTCACAGATACGCAGTATTTT.

The chain uses TRBV10-3 and TRBJ2-7; perhaps TRBD1 as D (6 bases). This CDR3 spans 14 amino acids. Trimming pared 4 bases from V and 6 bases from J, leaving 16 bases between. Germline V gene lookup returns CDR1 ENHRY and CDR2 SYGVKD. For the CDR3, the DNA is TGTGCCATCAGTGTCGGGGACACGGCATCCGAGCAGTACTTC. Translating gives CAISVGDTASEQYF.

The rearrangement links TRBV2 to TRBJ1-5; possible D gene TRBD1, 5 bases. Deletions cut 10 bases from V and 2 bases from J, with 21 bases between. The CDR3 runs 16 residues. From germline, CDR1 is SNHLY and CDR2 FYNNEI. The CDR3 DNA sequence: TGTGCCACCCAGGAAGTCCCAGGGAATGGCAATCAGCCCCAGCATTTT. This gives the protein CATQEVPGNGNQPQHF.

The V and J genes are TRBV18 and TRBJ2-7; 7 bases fit TRBD1. V shed 3 bases, J shed 0 bases, and the junction held 2 bases outside the gene matches. Germline lookup yields CDR1 KGHSH and CDR2 LQKENI. This CDR3 region has 14 residues. In DNA, the CDR3 is TGTGCCAGCTCACCCGGGACAGCCTCCTACGAGCAGTACTTC. Residues: CASSPGTASYEQYF.

This chain links TRBV21-1 with TRBJ2-2; the table gives TRBD1 as D, unverified against the DNA. TRBV21-1 is a pseudogene segment. This CDR3 comprises 16 residues. CDR3 residues: CASSKARWADTGELFF. In nucleotides, the CDR3 is TGTGCCAGCAGCAAAGCTAGGTGGGCAGATACCGGGGAGCTGTTTTTT.

The rearrangement links TRBV5-6 to TRBJ1-6; 8 bases are a match to TRBD1. V was clipped by 3 bases and J by 5 bases; unmatched bases: 4. CDR3 size: 15 residues. Per the germline V gene, CDR1 is SGHDT and CDR2 is YYEEEE. The CDR3 loop reads CASSSQGVDNSPLHF. The CDR3 DNA reads as TGTGCCAGCAGCTCACAGGGGGTTGATAATTCACCCCTCCACTTT.

The rearrangement links TRBV2 to TRBJ1-5; D call uncertain. The CDR3 has 14 amino acids. V lost 3 bases, J lost 7 bases, and 13 bases lay in between. Germline V gene data show CDR1 as SNHLY and CDR2 as FYNNEI. The CDR3 nucleotides read TGTGCCAGCAGTGAGACGGGTAAGGAACAGCCCCAGCATTTT. Translating it yields CASSETGKEQPQHF.

The chain couples TRBV6-6 to TRBJ1-5; D is undetermined. Germline CDR1 and CDR2: MNHNY and SVGAGI (reference sequence). This CDR3 is 13 amino acids long. V was trimmed by 5 bases and J by 0 bases, leaving 5 bases between them. CDR3 amino acids: CASSPNSNQPQHF. Here the CDR3 DNA reads TGTGCCAGCAGTCCAAATAGCAATCAGCCCCAGCATTTT.

This chain links TRBV6-1 with TRBJ2-2; D may be TRBD1 (6 bases). Germline V gives CDR1 MNHNS, CDR2 SASEGT. The CDR3 consists of 16 residues. V was shortened by 1 base and J by 1 base, with 10 bases between the two germline ends. CDR3 nucleotides: TGTGCCAGCAGTGAAGGACAGGCCTTGAACACCGGGGAGCTGTTTTTT. The encoded protein is CASSEGQALNTGELFF.

The chain has TRBV29-1 and TRBJ2-7, with D perhaps matching TRBD1 (6 bases). The germline CDR1 and CDR2 sequences are SQVTM and ANQGSEA. Trimming stripped 7 bases from V and 0 bases from J, with 19 bases between. The CDR3 extends over 15 amino acids. CDR3 residues: CSAHTRQANSYEQYF. Written as DNA, the CDR3 is TGCAGCGCCCACACCCGACAGGCAAACTCCTACGAGCAGTACTTC.

The rearrangement uses TRBV5-1 and TRBJ2-7, with D perhaps matching TRBD1 (6 bases). CDR1 is SGHRS, CDR2 YFSETQ, per germline. This CDR3 contains 14 residues. The V and J ends lost 0 bases and 5 bases respectively, with 12 bases between them. The CDR3 is CASSLAQGADEQYF. CDR3 sequence (DNA): TGCGCCAGCAGCTTGGCACAGGGAGCGGACGAGCAGTACTTC.

This clone was seen only once. The V call is TRBV7-9, the J call TRBJ1-2, with D possibly being TRBD1 (6 bases). The V and J ends lost 5 bases and 6 bases respectively, with 13 bases between them. Germline V gene lookup returns CDR1 SEHNR and CDR2 FQNEAQ (reference sequence). The CDR3 is 13 amino acids. In DNA, the CDR3 is TGTGCCAGCAGCAGAGAGGGGGAGAATGGCTACACCTTC. Translated, it gives CASSREGENGYTF. Supplemented by reference TRBV7-9 and TRBJ1-2, the full variable domain reads DTGVSQNPRHKITKRGQNVTFRCDPISEHNRLYWYRQTLGQGPEFLTYFQNEAQLEKSRLLSDRFSAERPKGSFSTLEIQRTEQGDSAMYLCASSREGENGYTFGSGTRLTVV.

CDR3 protein: CASSQGTGEPEAFF. In DNA, the CDR3 is TGTGCCAGCAGCCAAGGGACAGGGGAGCCTGAAGCTTTCTTT. V usage is TRBV7-9 and J usage is TRBJ1-1; 10 bases map to TRBD1. V lost 5 bases to trimming and J lost 6 bases; unmatched junction nucleotides: 6. Germline CDR1 SEHNR, CDR2 FQNEAQ (reference sequence). CDR3 length: 14 amino acids. Full variable domain (missing parts from reference TRBV7-9 and TRBJ1-1): DTGVSQNPRHKITKRGQNVTFRCDPISEHNRLYWYRQTLGQGPEFLTYFQNEAQLEKSRLLSDRFSAERPKGSFSTLEIQRTEQGDSAMYLCASSQGTGEPEAFFGQGTRLTVV.

This chain links TRBV28 with TRBJ2-2, with TRBD1 matching over 7 bases. The germline gives CDR1 MDHEN, CDR2 SYDVKM. V trimming: 4 bases; J trimming: 3 bases; junction bases outside the gene matches: 11. The CDR3 extends over 17 amino acids. CDR3 amino acids: CASSSAAGTDYTGELFF. CDR3 in DNA: TGTGCCAGCAGTTCCGCCGCCGGGACAGACTACACCGGGGAGCTGTTTTTT.

V usage is TRBV5-1 and J usage is TRBJ2-5; no clear D. V dropped 0 bases and J dropped 0 bases, with 6 bases sitting between them. The germline CDR1 and CDR2 sequences are SGHRS and YFSETQ. This CDR3 has 14 amino acids. In DNA form, the CDR3 reads TGCGCCAGCAGCTTGGCCAACTACCAAGAGACCCAGTACTTC. As protein: CASSLANYQETQYF.

The J gene is TRBJ2-3, the V gene TRBV27; 10 bases are a match to TRBD1. The ends lost 6 bases at V and 1 base at J; junction bases unmatched: 10. Per the germline V gene, CDR1 is MNHEY and CDR2 is SMNVEV (reference sequence). The length of the CDR3 is 17 residues. This CDR3 is CASRYTAGTGGTDTQYF. DNA for the CDR3: TGTGCCAGCAGGTATACAGCCGGGACAGGGGGCACAGATACGCAGTATTTT.

This clone is a singleton in its sample. The genes are TRBV10-2 and TRBJ2-7; D may correspond to TRBD1 or TRBD2 (5 bases each). The V gene's germline CDR1 is WSHSY and CDR2 SAAADI. Trimming removed 8 bases from V and 9 bases from J, with 23 bases in between. The length of the CDR3 is 14 residues. The CDR3 is CASYQPGPMLGQYF. As DNA, the CDR3 is TGCGCCAGCTACCAACCGGGACCCATGCTGGGGCAGTACTTC.

This sequence joins TRBV3-1 (or the pseudogene TRBV3-2) and TRBJ1-2; no clear D gene. Between the trimmed V and J ends, which lost 1 base and 8 bases, there was a span of 11 bases. The V gene's germline CDR1 is LGHDT and CDR2 YNNKEL (reference sequence). This CDR3 spans 13 amino acids. CDR3 sequence: CASSQARVEGYTF. The CDR3 DNA sequence: TGTGCCAGCAGCCAAGCAAGGGTTGAGGGCTACACCTTC.

V and J are TRBV7-8 and TRBJ1-3, with D hard to call. V lost 3 bases to trimming and J lost 0 bases, with 6 bases between them. The CDR3 is 14 amino acids. Germline values: CDR1 SGHVS, CDR2 FQNEAQ. CDR3 in DNA: TGTGCCAGCAGCTTTAGTTACTCTGGAAACACCATATATTTT. This gives the protein CASSFSYSGNTIYF.

The chain uses TRBV6-1 and TRBJ1-2; maybe TRBD1 (6 bases). This CDR3 comprises 15 residues. CDR1 is MNHNS and CDR2 is SASEGT in the germline V gene. V shed 2 bases and J shed 5 bases, with 15 bases lying between them. The CDR3 spells CASSELVGRGYGYTF. The DNA of the CDR3 is TGTGCCAGCAGTGAACTAGTGGGCAGGGGATATGGCTACACCTTC.

The table lists this clone with a count of one. The rearrangement joins TRBV12-3 or TRBV12-4 to TRBJ2-5, with TRBD1 matching over 10 bases. The V and J ends lost 6 bases and 12 bases, in that order; junction bases with no gene match: 10. The CDR3 contains 13 residues. The CDR3 loop is CASSRDRGRSKYF. The CDR3 DNA reads as TGTGCCAGCAGCCGGGACAGGGGTCGGTCGAAGTACTTC.

This clone was detected only once. The V call is TRBV7-9, the J call TRBJ2-5; D tentatively fits TRBD1 or TRBD2 (5 bases each). Trimming took 5 bases from V and 2 from J, leaving 21 bases between them. Germline V CDR1 and CDR2: SEHNR, FQNEAQ (reference sequence). CDR3 length: 17 residues. CDR3 region: CASSLGAARGLQETQYF. The CDR3 DNA reads TGTGCCAGCAGCCTTGGGGCCGCTCGGGGCCTACAAGAGACCCAGTACTTC.

The chain's CDR3 is CASSTQDITNYGYTF. In nucleotides, the CDR3 is TGTGCCAGCTCAACGCAGGACATTACTAACTATGGCTACACCTTC. This sequence joins TRBV18 and TRBJ1-2, with D possibly TRBD1 on 5 matching bases. This CDR3 is built from 15 residues. Germline loops: CDR1 KGHSH, CDR2 LQKENI. V was cut by 5 bases and J by 0 bases, with 13 bases left in between.

CDR3 coding DNA: TGCGCCAGCAGCTGGCCTCGGACAGGGAAACCCTACGAGCAGTACTTC. Translation: CASSWPRTGKPYEQYF. The J gene is TRBJ2-7, the V gene TRBV5-1; 8 bases match TRBD1. Germline V gene sequence: CDR1 SGHRS, CDR2 YFSETQ. After removal of 3 bases from V and 2 bases from J, the junction contained 10 bases not matched to a gene. The CDR3 extends over 16 amino acids.

In this sample, this clone turned up a few times. The V gene is TRBV3-1 (or the pseudogene TRBV3-2), the J gene TRBJ2-7; 8 bases fit TRBD1. The CDR3 has 14 amino acids. Per germline, CDR1 LGHDT and CDR2 YNNKEL (reference sequence). The ends lost 4 bases at V and 5 bases at J; junction bases unmatched: 7. CDR3 region: CASSLQTGVNEQYF. The CDR3 bases are TGTGCCAGCAGCCTCCAGACAGGGGTTAACGAGCAGTACTTC.